The 21 T cell receptor beta chains given below trace back to one sample, sequenced in a study of cytomegalovirus exposure and HLA in healthy donors. A multiplex PCR was run with 60 Vbeta primers and 13 Jbeta primers. Produced via immunoSEQ multiplex PCR; TCRdb's table is partial and in-frame only. The sample holds 200,000 or so clones, approximately 82% seen once. The sample consisted of PBMCs. The receptor source for this set is a man younger than 35 in good health and CMV-seronegative.

The chain recombines TRBV18 with TRBJ2-3; tentatively, D is TRBD2 (6 bases). This CDR3 is built from 16 residues. CDR1 and CDR2 (germline): KGHSH, LQKENI. Trimming pared 3 bases from V and 0 bases from J, leaving 13 bases between. The CDR3 DNA reads TGTGCCAGCTCACCGATATACACTAGCAGCACAGATACGCAGTATTTT. Encoded protein: CASSPIYTSSTDTQYF.

The chain recombines TRBV5-1 with TRBJ2-1; TRBD2 matches at 11 bases. Germline V lookup: CDR1 SGHRS, CDR2 YFSETQ. V shed 1 base and J 5 bases; nucleotides not matched to a gene: 5. The CDR3 runs to 16 residues. CDR3 sequence reads: CASSLISSGRDNEQFF. Written as DNA, the CDR3 is TGCGCCAGCAGCTTGATCAGTAGCGGGAGGGACAATGAGCAGTTCTTC.

The gene calls are TRBV5-6 and TRBJ2-5; the D gene is possibly TRBD1 (5 bases). The CDR3 is made up of 12 amino acids. Germline CDR1 and CDR2: SGHDT and YYEEEE. V was clipped by 1 base and J by 5 bases, with 6 bases between them. This chain's CDR3 is CASSLSGETQYF. In DNA, the CDR3 is TGTGCCAGCAGCTTGTCAGGGGAGACCCAGTACTTC.

Regarding this clone: Compared with germline, one end of the junction differs, possibly owing to a read error. The chain joins TRBV7-9 to TRBJ2-7; D is perhaps TRBD1 (6 bases). Germline assignment: CDR1 SEHNR and CDR2 FQNEAQ (reference sequence). This CDR3 has 12 amino acids. The CDR3 sequence: CSSRGRASEQYF. The CDR3 region has the DNA TGTTCCAGCAGGGGCAGGGCTTCCGAGCAGTACTTC.

This clone was counted once. The rearrangement uses TRBV5-1 and TRBJ2-7; D is unclear. The germline V gene encodes CDR1 SGHRS and CDR2 YFSETQ. V dropped 0 bases and J dropped 0 bases, with 10 bases sitting between them. The CDR3 runs 15 residues. CDR3 loop: CASSLGQASSYEQYF. The CDR3 DNA sequence: TGCGCCAGCAGCTTGGGGCAGGCGAGCTCCTACGAGCAGTACTTC.

J is TRBJ1-2 and V is TRBV29-1; D gene unclear. CDR3 size: 12 residues. Germline V gives CDR1 SQVTM, CDR2 ANQGSEA. V lost 0 bases and J lost 9, with 11 bases in between. CDR3 residues: CSVEDRLQSYTF. As DNA, the CDR3 is TGCAGCGTTGAAGACAGGCTTCAGAGCTACACCTTC.

The V gene is TRBV15, the J gene TRBJ1-5; 8 bases line up with TRBD1. In germline, CDR1 is LNHNV, CDR2 YYDKDF (reference sequence). V gave up 5 bases and J gave up 1 base; unmatched junction bases: 16. This CDR3 is 19 amino acids long. The CDR3 sequence is CATSGYTRTGFRSNQPQHF. CDR3 in DNA: TGTGCCACCAGCGGGTATACCCGGACAGGGTTTCGGAGCAATCAGCCCCAGCATTTT.

V is TRBV4-1 and J is TRBJ2-7, with D possibly matching TRBD2 (5 bases). V lost 5 bases to trimming and J lost 1 base, with 15 bases between them. This CDR3 comprises 15 residues. In germline, CDR1 is MGHRA, CDR2 YSYEKL. This chain's CDR3 is CASSAAAESSYEQYF. As DNA, the CDR3 is TGCGCCAGCAGCGCAGCGGCAGAGAGTTCCTACGAGCAGTACTTC.

The chain has TRBV7-9 and TRBJ2-7, with a weak D call TRBD2 (6 bases). The CDR3 consists of 13 residues. From germline, CDR1 is SEHNR and CDR2 FQNEAQ (reference sequence). The V end lost 5 bases, the J end lost 3 bases, and 11 bases lay between the germline ends. CDR3 region: CASSGRRSYEQYF. The CDR3 DNA reads as TGTGCCAGCAGCGGGAGGAGAAGCTACGAGCAGTACTTC.

To note about this clone: Other DNA sequences in the same sample also yield this CDR3. The V gene is TRBV7-9, the J gene TRBJ1-2; D gene unclear. CDR3 length: 12 amino acids. Germline CDR1 reads SEHNR; CDR2 reads FQNEAQ (reference sequence). Trimming cost V 1 base and J 4 bases, with 4 bases left between them. Written as DNA, the CDR3 is TGTGCCAGCAGCTTAGGAGTCTATGGCTACACCTTC. This translates into CASSLGVYGYTF.

The chain has TRBV4-2 and TRBJ2-3; 8 bases fit TRBD2. Germline V gene data show CDR1 as LGHNA and CDR2 as YNFKEQ. The CDR3 extends over 17 amino acids. The trim removed 2 bases at V and 1 base at J, leaving 8 bases unmatched. CDR3 residues: CASSQSPRAGGTDTQYF. CDR3 DNA: TGTGCCAGCAGCCAATCCCCTAGAGCGGGAGGCACAGATACGCAGTATTTT.

This chain uses TRBV7-9 with TRBJ1-6, with no clear D. Per the germline V gene, CDR1 is SEHNR and CDR2 is FQNEAQ (reference sequence). This CDR3 comprises 12 residues. V lost 5 bases to trimming and J lost 10 bases, with 9 bases between them. The CDR3 region is CASSNPLSPLHF. The DNA for the CDR3 is TGTGCCAGCAGCAATCCTCTATCACCCCTCCACTTT.

This chain joins TRBV5-8 and TRBJ2-7; tentative D call: TRBD2 (6 bases). CDR3 length equals 13 residues. Between the trimmed V and J ends, which lost 1 base and 2 bases, there was a span of 7 bases. Germline loops: CDR1 SGHTS, CDR2 YDEGEE. CDR3 nucleotide sequence: TGTGCCAGCAGCTTGACTAGCACCTACGAGCAGTACTTC. Its protein is CASSLTSTYEQYF.

This clone is a singleton in its sample. The chain carries TRBV29-1 and TRBJ2-5; possible D gene TRBD1, 5 bases. There are 15 residues in the CDR3. Germline V CDR1 and CDR2: SQVTM, ANQGSEA. V shed 7 bases and J shed 0 bases, with 18 bases lying between them. The CDR3, as DNA: TGCAGCGGTCTCGTCAGGGCGGCCTACCAAGAGACCCAGTACTTC. This encodes CSGLVRAAYQETQYF.

The chain is built from TRBV5-1 and TRBJ2-4; D may be TRBD2 (5 bases). Germline CDR1 reads SGHRS; CDR2 reads YFSETQ. Trimming took 8 bases from V and 5 from J, leaving 14 bases between them. This CDR3 has 13 amino acids. The CDR3 spells CASRDYHQNIQYF. The CDR3 bases are TGCGCCAGTAGAGACTACCACCAAAACATTCAGTACTTC.

This chain uses TRBV5-1 with TRBJ2-5; TRBD2 might be the D (6 bases). V lost 1 base, J lost 5 bases, and 15 bases lay in between. Germline V gene lookup returns CDR1 SGHRS and CDR2 YFSETQ. The CDR3 covers 15 residues. The CDR3 coding sequence is TGCGCCAGCAGCTTGTGGGCGGGACGGCGGGAGACCCAGTACTTC. Its protein product is CASSLWAGRRETQYF.

The chain couples TRBV5-4 to TRBJ2-3; a possible D gene is TRBD2 (5 bases). Trimming removed 3 bases at V and 8 bases at J, with 13 bases between. CDR1 and CDR2 (germline): SGHNT, YYREEE (reference sequence). The CDR3 is 13 residues long. CDR3 DNA sequence: TGTGCCAGCAGCTCCCGAGGTGGAGGTACGCAGTATTTT. Translated, it gives CASSSRGGGTQYF.

The chain carries TRBV30 and TRBJ1-5; the match to TRBD1 covers 8 bases. CDR1 and CDR2 (germline): GTSNPN, SVGIG (reference sequence). The ends lost 0 bases at V and 8 bases at J; junction bases unmatched: 18. CDR3 length: 18 residues. CDR3 DNA: TGTGCCTGGAGTGTAGGCGGCCCGCAGGGGGCTAATGGCAAGCCCCAGCATTTT. Protein product: CAWSVGGPQGANGKPQHF.

This chain uses TRBV30 with TRBJ1-2; tentatively, D is TRBD1 (6 bases). This CDR3 has 13 residues. V was trimmed by 3 bases and J by 5 bases, leaving 13 bases between them. Looked up from germline, CDR1 is GTSNPN and CDR2 is SVGIG (reference sequence). For the CDR3, the DNA is TGTGCCTGGAGCTGGCGGCAGGGGTATGGCTACACCTTC. It specifies CAWSWRQGYGYTF.

The chain carries TRBV4-1 and TRBJ1-2; D perhaps matches TRBD1 (5 bases). This CDR3 spans 15 amino acids. V was trimmed by 2 bases and J by 1 base, leaving 11 bases between them. CDR1 MGHRA and CDR2 YSYEKL come from the germline V gene. The CDR3, as DNA: TGCGCCAGCAGCCAAACGGACAATTTTAACTATGGCTACACCTTC. Its protein product is CASSQTDNFNYGYTF.

The gene calls are TRBV5-1 and TRBJ1-2; 7 bases line up with TRBD1. CDR1 is SGHRS and CDR2 is YFSETQ in the germline V gene. Trimming took 4 bases from V and 8 from J; bases not matched to a gene: 8. The CDR3 extends over 13 amino acids. The chain's CDR3 is CASSTEGAKGYTF. Here the CDR3 DNA reads TGCGCCAGCAGCACTGAGGGGGCGAAAGGCTACACCTTC.